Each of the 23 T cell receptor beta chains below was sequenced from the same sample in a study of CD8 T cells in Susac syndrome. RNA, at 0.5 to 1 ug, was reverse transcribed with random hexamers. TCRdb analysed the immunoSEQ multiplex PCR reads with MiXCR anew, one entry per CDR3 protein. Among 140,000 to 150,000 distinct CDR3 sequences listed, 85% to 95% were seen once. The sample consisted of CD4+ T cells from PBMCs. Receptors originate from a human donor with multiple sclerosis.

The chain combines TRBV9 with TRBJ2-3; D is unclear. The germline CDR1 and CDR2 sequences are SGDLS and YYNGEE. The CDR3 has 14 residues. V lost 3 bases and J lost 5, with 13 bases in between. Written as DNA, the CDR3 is TGTGCCAGCAGCGAGGACCCCGCGAAAGATACGCAGTATTTT. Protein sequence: CASSEDPAKDTQYF.

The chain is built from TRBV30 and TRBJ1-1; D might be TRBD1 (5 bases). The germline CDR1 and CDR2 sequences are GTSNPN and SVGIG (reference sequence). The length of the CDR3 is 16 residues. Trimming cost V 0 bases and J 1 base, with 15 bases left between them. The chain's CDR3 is CAWSVDRGSRNTEAFF. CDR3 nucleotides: TGTGCCTGGAGTGTTGACCGGGGCTCCCGGAACACTGAAGCTTTCTTT.

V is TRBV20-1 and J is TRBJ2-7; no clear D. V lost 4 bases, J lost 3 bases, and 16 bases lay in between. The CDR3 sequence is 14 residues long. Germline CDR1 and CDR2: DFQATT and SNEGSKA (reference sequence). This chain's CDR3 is CSAISSVTYYEQYF. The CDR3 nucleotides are TGCAGTGCTATATCCTCAGTAACCTACTACGAGCAGTACTTC.

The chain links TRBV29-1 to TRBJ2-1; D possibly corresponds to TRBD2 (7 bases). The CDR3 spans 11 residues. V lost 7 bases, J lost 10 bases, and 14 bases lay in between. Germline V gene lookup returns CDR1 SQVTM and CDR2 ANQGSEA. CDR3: CSAQGGGEQFF. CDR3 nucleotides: TGCAGCGCCCAAGGGGGGGGAGAGCAGTTCTTC.

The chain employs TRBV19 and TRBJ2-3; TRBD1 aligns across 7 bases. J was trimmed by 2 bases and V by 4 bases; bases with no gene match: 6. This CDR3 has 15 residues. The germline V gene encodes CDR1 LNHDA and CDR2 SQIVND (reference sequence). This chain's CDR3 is CASSTPGTDTDTQYF. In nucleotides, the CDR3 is TGTGCCAGTAGTACTCCCGGGACAGACACAGATACGCAGTATTTT.

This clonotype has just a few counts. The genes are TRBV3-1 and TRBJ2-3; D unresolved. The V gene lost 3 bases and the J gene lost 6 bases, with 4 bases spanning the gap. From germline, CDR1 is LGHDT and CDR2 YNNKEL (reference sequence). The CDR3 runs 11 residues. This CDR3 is CASSQSDTQYF. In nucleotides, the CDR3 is TGTGCCAGCAGCCAGAGCGATACGCAGTATTTT.

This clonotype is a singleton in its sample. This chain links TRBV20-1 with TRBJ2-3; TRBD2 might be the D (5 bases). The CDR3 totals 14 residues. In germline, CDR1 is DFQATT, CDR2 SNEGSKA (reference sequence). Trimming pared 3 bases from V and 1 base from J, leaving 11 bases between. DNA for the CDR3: TGCAGTGCTAGCCGACGAGCGGGCACAGATACGCAGTATTTT. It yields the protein CSASRRAGTDTQYF.

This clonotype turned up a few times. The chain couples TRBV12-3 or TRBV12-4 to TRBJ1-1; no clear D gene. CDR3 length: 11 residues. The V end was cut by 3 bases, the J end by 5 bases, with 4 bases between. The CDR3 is CASSLQTEAFF. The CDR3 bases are TGTGCCAGCAGTTTGCAGACTGAAGCTTTCTTT.

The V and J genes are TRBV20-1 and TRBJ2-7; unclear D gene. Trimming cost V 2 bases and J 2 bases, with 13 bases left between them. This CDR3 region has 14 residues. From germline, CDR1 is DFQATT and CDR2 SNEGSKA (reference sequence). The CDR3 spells CSARQVGSTYEQYF. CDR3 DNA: TGCAGTGCTAGACAAGTGGGGTCAACCTACGAGCAGTACTTC.

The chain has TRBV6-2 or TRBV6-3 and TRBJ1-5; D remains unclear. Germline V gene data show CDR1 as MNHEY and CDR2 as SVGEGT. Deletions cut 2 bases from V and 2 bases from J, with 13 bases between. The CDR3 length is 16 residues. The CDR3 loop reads CASSYGLRLRNQPQHF. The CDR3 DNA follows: TGTGCCAGCAGTTACGGCCTCCGACTCCGCAATCAGCCCCAGCATTTT.

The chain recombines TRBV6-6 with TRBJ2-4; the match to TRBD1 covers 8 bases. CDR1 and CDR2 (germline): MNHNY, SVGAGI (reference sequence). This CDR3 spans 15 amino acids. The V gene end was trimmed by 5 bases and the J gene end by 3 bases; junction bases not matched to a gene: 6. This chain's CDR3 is CASSRQGIGKNIQYF. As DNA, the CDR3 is TGTGCCAGCAGTAGACAGGGGATTGGCAAAAACATTCAGTACTTC.

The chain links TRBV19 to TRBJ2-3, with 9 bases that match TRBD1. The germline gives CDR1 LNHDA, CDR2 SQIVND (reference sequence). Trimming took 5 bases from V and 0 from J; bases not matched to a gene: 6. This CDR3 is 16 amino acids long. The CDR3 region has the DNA TGTGCCAGTAGTGTACCCGGGACAGGGAGCACAGATACGCAGTATTTT. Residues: CASSVPGTGSTDTQYF.

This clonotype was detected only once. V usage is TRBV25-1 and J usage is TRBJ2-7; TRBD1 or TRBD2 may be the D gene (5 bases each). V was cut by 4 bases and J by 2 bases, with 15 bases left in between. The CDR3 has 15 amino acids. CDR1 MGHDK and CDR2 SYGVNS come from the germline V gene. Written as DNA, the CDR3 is TGTGCCAGCAGTGCGTCCGGGACGGTGACCTACGAGCAGTACTTC. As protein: CASSASGTVTYEQYF.

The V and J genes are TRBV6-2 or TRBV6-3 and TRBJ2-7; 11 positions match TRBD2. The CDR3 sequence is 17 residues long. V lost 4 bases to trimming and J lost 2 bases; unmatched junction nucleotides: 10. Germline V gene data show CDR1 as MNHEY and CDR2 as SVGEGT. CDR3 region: CASSSKLATSGTYEQYF. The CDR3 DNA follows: TGTGCCAGCAGTTCCAAACTCGCGACTAGCGGGACCTACGAGCAGTACTTC.

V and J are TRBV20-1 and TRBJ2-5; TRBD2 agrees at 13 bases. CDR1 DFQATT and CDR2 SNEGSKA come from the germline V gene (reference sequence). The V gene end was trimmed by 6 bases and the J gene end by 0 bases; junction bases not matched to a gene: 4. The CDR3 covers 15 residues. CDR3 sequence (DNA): TGCAGTGCCCTGGGACTAGCGGGGAACCAAGAGACCCAGTACTTC. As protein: CSALGLAGNQETQYF.

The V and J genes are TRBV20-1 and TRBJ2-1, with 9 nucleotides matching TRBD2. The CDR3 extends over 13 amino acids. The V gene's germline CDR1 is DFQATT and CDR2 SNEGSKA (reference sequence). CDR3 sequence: CRAGGPVDNEQFF. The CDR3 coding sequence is TGCAGGGCGGGAGGGCCGGTGGACAATGAGCAGTTCTTC.

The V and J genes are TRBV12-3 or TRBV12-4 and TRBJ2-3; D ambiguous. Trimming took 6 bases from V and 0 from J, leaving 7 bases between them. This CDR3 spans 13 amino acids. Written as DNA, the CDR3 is TGTGCCAGCAGCCGTGGGAGCACAGATACGCAGTATTTT. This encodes CASSRGSTDTQYF.

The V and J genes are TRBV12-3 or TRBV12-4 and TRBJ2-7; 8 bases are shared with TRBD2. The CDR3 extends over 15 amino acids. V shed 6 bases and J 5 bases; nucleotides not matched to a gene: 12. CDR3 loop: CASRPSGTRLHEQYF. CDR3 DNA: TGTGCCAGCAGACCCTCCGGGACTAGGTTACACGAGCAGTACTTC.

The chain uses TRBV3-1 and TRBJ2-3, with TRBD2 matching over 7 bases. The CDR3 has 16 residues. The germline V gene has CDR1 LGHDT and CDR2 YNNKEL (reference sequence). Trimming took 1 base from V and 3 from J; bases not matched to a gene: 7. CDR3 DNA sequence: TGTGCCAGCAGCCAAGTGGCGGGGGTAGGGACAGATACGCAGTATTTT. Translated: CASSQVAGVGTDTQYF.

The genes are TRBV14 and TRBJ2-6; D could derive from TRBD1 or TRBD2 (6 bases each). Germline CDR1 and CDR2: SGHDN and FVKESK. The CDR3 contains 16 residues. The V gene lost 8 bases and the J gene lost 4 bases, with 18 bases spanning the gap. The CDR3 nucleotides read TGTGCCAGCGGCCCTTTAGGGGGGCCAGGGGCCAACGTCCTGACTTTC. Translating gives CASGPLGGPGANVLTF.

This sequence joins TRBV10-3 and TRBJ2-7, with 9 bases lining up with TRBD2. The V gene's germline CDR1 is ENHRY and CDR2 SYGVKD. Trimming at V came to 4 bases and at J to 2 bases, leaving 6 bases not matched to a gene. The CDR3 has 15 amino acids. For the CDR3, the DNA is TGTGCCATCAGTGGGAGACTAGCGGCTACCTACGAGCAGTACTTC. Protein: CAISGRLAATYEQYF.

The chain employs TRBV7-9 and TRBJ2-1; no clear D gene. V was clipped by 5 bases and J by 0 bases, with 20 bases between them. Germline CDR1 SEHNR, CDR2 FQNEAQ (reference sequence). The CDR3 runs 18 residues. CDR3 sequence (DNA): TGTGCCAGCAGCCGACAAACGTGGAACCAAAGCTCCTACAATGAGCAGTTCTTC. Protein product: CASSRQTWNQSSYNEQFF.

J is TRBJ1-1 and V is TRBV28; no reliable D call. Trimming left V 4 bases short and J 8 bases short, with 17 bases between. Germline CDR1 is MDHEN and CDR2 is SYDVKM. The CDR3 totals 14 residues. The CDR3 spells CASSSPGPPKEAFF. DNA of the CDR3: TGTGCCAGCAGTTCCCCCGGACCGCCGAAGGAAGCTTTCTTT.